This TCR beta chain was obtained from a study of cytomegalovirus exposure and HLA in healthy donors (dated by TCRdb to the late 2010s). For the wider study: An earlier analysis of about 530 of the donors reported roughly 300 Gb of sequence data and 95 million to 120 million unique TCR beta sequences obtained from some 200 million T cells. Roughly 310 gigabases of sequencing data and approximately 84 million unique TCR sequences were included in an early release covering about 700 HLA-typed donors. Of the roughly 400 genotyped donors, approximately 83% fell in the genetic ancestry cluster associated with self-reported Caucasian donors. The study was designed to test whether signatures of past pathogen exposure could be identified by cataloging public T cell receptors. The T cell repertoires of 666 subjects were profiled by immunosequencing and related to cytomegalovirus serostatus. In addition to the first cohort of 500 to 850 subjects, a separate validation cohort of around 110 different subjects was used. To predict cytomegalovirus infection status, the study combined high-throughput TCR immunosequencing, statistical association of individual TCRs with disease status, and machine learning. A later analysis re-analyzed previously published TCR beta repertoires from 550 to 700 donors and added high-resolution HLA genotyping to study TCR occurrence patterns. In the later analysis, no new phenotypic data were used to find candidate immune exposures; instead, reliance was placed on TCR beta sequences and their occurrence across donors. An earlier analysis of more than 450 of the donors used high-throughput TCR beta sequencing to judge whether each TCR beta V gene segment behaved as functional or pseudogenic. Alongside the repertoire data, information on donor age, sex, ethnicity and CMV serostatus was compiled. A later genetic analysis used genome-wide SNP genotypes for about 60% of the 666 donors, treating that subset as a discovery cohort. Every discovery cohort repertoire had been produced on one sequencing platform. HLA typing covered class I and class II loci at four-digit resolution. Typing coverage varied by locus: about 620-640 donors for A, B, C, DRB1 and DQB1; approximately 500 for DQA1; nearly 610 for DPA1; roughly 470 for DPB1. Because of strong linkage in the cohort, roughly five DR-DQ haplotypes were treated as single units for association and clustering. Among 300 to 500 genotyped donors of the cohort, an average of around 250,000 unique TCR beta nucleotide sequences was sequenced per donor, of which about 19% were non-productive. Summary of the overall study and its limitations: According to a later genetic analysis, donors in an Asian-associated ancestry cluster had fewer N-insertions in productive TCRs than the approximately 630-donor mean. The classifier was reported to diagnose cytomegalovirus status with high specificity and sensitivity in both the original cohort and the validation cohort. A cluster of highly shared sequence variants was judged likely to represent a technical artifact of the sequencing pipeline. Immune exposure information for the cohort was limited to CMV serostatus. The authors suggested that the approach could potentially be extended to other disease states and immunological phenotypes. In an earlier analysis of approximately 590 of the donors, most TCR beta V segments were observed in productive rearrangements about 87% or about 30% of the time, broadly matching IMGT annotations. A later analysis found that HLA-associated TCR beta chains were more clonally expanded and had lower generation probabilities than equally common non-associated chains. Roughly uniform sequencing depth across donors was assumed in presence/absence analyses, although this assumption may not hold. According to a later analysis, TCR association rates differed among HLA loci, with DRB1 alleles showing the most associated TCRs and HLA-C alleles showing the fewest. At a false discovery rate of 0.05, a later analysis linked roughly 17,000 TCR beta sequences to specific HLA alleles. Only TCR beta chains were sequenced in this cohort, and the absence of alpha or paired-chain data limited detectable features. Because HLA typing was unavailable for some donors at each locus, only the typed subset was used in association tests. Because the 87-base-pair reads could not distinguish some IMGT-functional V segments, including TRBV6-2 and TRBV6-3, those segments were excluded. While some public TCRs were present in many individuals, most TCR sequences turned up only very rarely across donors. When HLA alleles, especially DR and DQ, strongly co-occurred, TCR associations were difficult to assign to individual alleles. A further reported finding was that TCR beta sequences accurately predicted the HLA-A and HLA-B alleles for most subjects in the first cohort. The study gave a list of 150 to 200 TCR beta chains associated with cytomegalovirus. Linkage disequilibrium might explain the correlated functional status among segregating V segments, but an unknown experimental factor could not be excluded. According to a later analysis, parvovirus B19, influenza, CMV and Epstein-Barr virus appeared linked to several top co-occurrence clusters. A later analysis found that most CMV-associated TCR beta chains appeared HLA-restricted, with HLA associations seemingly driven largely by CMV exposure. V-gene and J-gene trimming of TCR beta chains was associated with a missense DCLRE1C variant in a later genetic analysis, and the association was replicated in an independent cohort. A few of the identified cytomegalovirus-associated TCR beta chains were confirmed in vitro to be specific for cytomegalovirus antigens. Because counts were too low, seventeen rarely observed V segments, including chromosome 9 orphons, were excluded from the earlier analysis of about 500 of the donors.

In the case of this clone: Its antigen has not been determined. Per-base quality was not reported, and no clone a single base away is much larger than it.

The cohort comprised more than 550 healthy bone marrow donors. At the time of sampling, every cohort member was nominally healthy, though immune exposures that went unrecorded were likely present. The donor was CMV seronegative and was included in the group of under 450 seronegative cohort members. A peripheral blood sample was provided by each donor, and peripheral blood mononuclear cells were used for TCR beta sequencing. The Qiagen DNeasy Blood Extraction Kit was used to extract genomic DNA from the blood cell samples. The receptor library was made with the immunoSEQ multiplex PCR assay. The multiplex PCR relied on a mix of 60 forward primers for TCR Vbeta segments and 13 reverse primers for TCR Jbeta segments. A multiplex PCR assay on genomic DNA amplified the CDR3 region of rearranged TCR beta genes. The Illumina HiSeq System was used to sequence the amplified TCR beta libraries as 87-base-pair reads. The published analysis was carried out like this. A later analysis tallied roughly 78 million unique TCR beta chains across the 550 to 850 repertoires, and some 10 million of those chains were shared by two or more donors. Raw reads were error-corrected and collapsed into unique sequences by a nearest-neighbor algorithm in which closely related sequences were merged to remove PCR and sequencing errors. CDR3 sequences were aligned to IMGT reference sequences to assign V, D and J gene segments. For a sequence to be retained, a match of at least six nucleotides to both a V gene segment and a J gene segment was required. Rearrangements were called productive when the CDR3 lacked stop codons and stayed in frame with V and J; all others were non-productive. Following IMGT convention, CDR3 was defined as the stretch from the second conserved V-encoded cysteine up to the conserved J-encoded phenylalanine. Sequences without an unambiguous match to a single V gene segment were excluded from the earlier analysis of 500 to 700 of the donors. An earlier analysis of about 600 of the donors called V segments functional above 56.7% productive rearrangements and segregating when the between-donor standard deviation exceeded 5%. A statistical classification framework was built for diagnosing cytomegalovirus status from the catalog of TCR beta chain sequences. In a later analysis, TCR nucleotide sequences were compared against IMGT/GENE-DB human TR gene sequences so that V and J genes could be assigned. A later analysis assigned CDR3 sequences and most-parsimonious VDJ recombination scenarios with the TCRdist pipeline. In a later analysis, each TCR beta chain was defined by its CDR3 amino acid sequence together with its V-gene family, and reads lacking a unique V-gene family were excluded. A later analysis removed 600 or so highly shared, low-generation-probability nucleotide sequences to deal with suspected cross-contamination and a sequencing artifact. For each public chain, a later analysis derived a clonal expansion index from normalized ranks of inferred template counts within each repertoire. A later analysis computed generation probabilities with a VDJ recombination model fitted to out-of-frame rearrangements, and checked the results against IGoR. In a later analysis, hypergeometric tests were used to score TCR-TCR, TCR-HLA and TCR-CMV co-occurrence, with a repertoire-size bias correction applied to TCR pairs. To estimate false discovery rates, a later analysis permuted the HLA or CMV assignments 20 times. A later analysis grouped co-occurring TCRs with DBSCAN, adding TCRdist sequence similarity when clustering within HLA-allele-positive subsets. Repertoires with fewer than 30,000 or more than 120,000 public chains were left out of co-occurrence clustering, as were five repertoires with anomalous nucleotide sharing. This is the immuneACCESS table as TCRdb keeps it, with only in-frame sequences that have V and J called. A part of the clones is gone; compared with another copy, unresolved V genes explain less than half, and the rest is unexplained. V and J calls and clone size are as listed in that table; D and trimming were resolved from the DNA. This sample has some 90,000 clones in its table, and roughly 77% of those were observed once. Jointly, the top ten make up 1.4% of the sample.

The CDR3 spans 14 residues, from the cysteine through the phenylalanine. Only the CDR3 DNA is retained, 42 bases long and in frame from the first base. A distance of 15 bases separates the germline ends of V and J, which lose 6 bases and 6 bases respectively. For CDR1 and CDR2, the germline V gene lists MNHEY and SVGAGI. The chain links TRBV6-5 with TRBJ1-5; the D gene is not confidently resolved. Material: PBMCs. This TCR came from a man aged 40-55 years in good health and CMV-seronegative. The CDR3 region reads CASRAGRPGQPQHF. In nucleotides, the sequence is TGTGCCAGCAGAGCTGGGAGGCCAGGTCAGCCCCAGCATTTT.